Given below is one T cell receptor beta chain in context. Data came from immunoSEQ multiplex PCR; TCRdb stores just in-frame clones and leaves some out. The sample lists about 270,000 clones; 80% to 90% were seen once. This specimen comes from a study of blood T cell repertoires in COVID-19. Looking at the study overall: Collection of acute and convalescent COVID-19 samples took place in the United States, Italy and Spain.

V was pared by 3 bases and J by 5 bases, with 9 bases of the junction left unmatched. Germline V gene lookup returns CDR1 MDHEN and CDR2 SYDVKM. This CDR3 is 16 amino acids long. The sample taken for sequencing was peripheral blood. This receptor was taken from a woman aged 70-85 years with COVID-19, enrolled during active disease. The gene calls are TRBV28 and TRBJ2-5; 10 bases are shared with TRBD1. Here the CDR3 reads CASSFAGGQGMETQYF. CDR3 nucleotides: TGTGCCAGCAGTTTCGCCGGGGGACAGGGGATGGAGACCCAGTACTTC.